This section outlines one T cell receptor beta chain sequence together with its context. Antigen unknown. TCRdb keeps only in-frame clones here, not all; method: immunoSEQ multiplex PCR. This sample has 50,000 or so clones, with around 89% found just once. The ends lost 1 base at V and 15 bases at J; junction bases unmatched: 12. The length of the CDR3 is 14 residues. CDR1 is MGHRA, CDR2 YSYEKL, per germline. This entry is derived from a study of T cell responses to AZD1222 COVID-19 vaccine. Study outcomes and limitations: White British donors predominated, females outnumbered males, and clonal diversity was possibly underestimated.

The sequenced sample was peripheral blood, obtained 28 days after the second AZD1222 dose. The chain is built from TRBV4-1 and TRBJ2-3; the match to TRBD2 covers 8 bases. This sequence originates from an adult who received the AZD1222 COVID-19 vaccine. CDR3 in amino acids: CASSQVPLAGRRYF. CDR3 DNA: TGCGCCAGCAGCCAAGTCCCCTTAGCGGGAAGGCGATATTTT.